This T cell receptor (beta chain) was profiled in a study of blood T cell repertoires in COVID-19. Study-level information: The analysed material was cDNA or gDNA that came from T cells, B-cell-depleted T cells, or PBMCs.

Source study methods: Amplification of reference gene primers was used by the study to estimate nucleated cell counts. TCRdb keeps only in-frame clones here, not all; method: immunoSEQ multiplex PCR. Clone size and V and J calls were adopted from that table, with D and trimming inferred from the DNA. Of around 130,000 clones listed, about 86% were seen once; the top ten hold over 15%. V dropped 6 bases and J dropped 5; count of bases not matched to a gene: 10. This CDR3 comprises 15 residues. CDR1 is LNHDA and CDR2 is SQIVND in the germline V gene (reference sequence). The gene calls are TRBV19 and TRBJ1-2; 9 bases align to TRBD1. This TCR derives from a woman aged 50 to 60 with acute or convalescent COVID-19. The sample was peripheral blood. The CDR3 loop reads CASRDRGVLGYGYTF. The CDR3 coding sequence is TGTGCCAGTAGGGACAGGGGTGTGTTGGGTTATGGCTACACCTTC.